This entry concerns a single T cell receptor (beta chain). The V end lost 5 bases, the J end lost 0 bases, and 12 bases lay between the germline ends. Germline V lookup: CDR1 KGHSH, CDR2 LQKENI. The CDR3 is 15 amino acids. Each CDR3 protein gets one entry after TCRdb re-called the RT-PCR reads with MiXCR. The sample carries almost 700,000 distinct CDR3 sequences, over 12% recorded once. This TCR was sampled from a female donor in good health, serving as a healthy control. The sample taken for sequencing was memory CD4+ T cells from blood. The rearrangement links TRBV18 to TRBJ2-3; D possibly corresponds to TRBD1 (5 bases). The CDR3 DNA reads as TGTGCCAGCTCAAAACTGACAGCTAGCACAGATACGCAGTATTTT. Translating gives CASSKLTASTDTQYF. The variable domain in full, with the rest retrieved from reference TRBV18 and TRBJ2-3, is NAGVMQNPRHLVRRRGQEARLRCSPMKGHSHVYWYRQLPEEGLKFMVYLQKENIIDESGMPKERFSAEFPKEGPSILRIQQVVRGDSAAYFCASSKLTASTDTQYFGPGTRLTVL.